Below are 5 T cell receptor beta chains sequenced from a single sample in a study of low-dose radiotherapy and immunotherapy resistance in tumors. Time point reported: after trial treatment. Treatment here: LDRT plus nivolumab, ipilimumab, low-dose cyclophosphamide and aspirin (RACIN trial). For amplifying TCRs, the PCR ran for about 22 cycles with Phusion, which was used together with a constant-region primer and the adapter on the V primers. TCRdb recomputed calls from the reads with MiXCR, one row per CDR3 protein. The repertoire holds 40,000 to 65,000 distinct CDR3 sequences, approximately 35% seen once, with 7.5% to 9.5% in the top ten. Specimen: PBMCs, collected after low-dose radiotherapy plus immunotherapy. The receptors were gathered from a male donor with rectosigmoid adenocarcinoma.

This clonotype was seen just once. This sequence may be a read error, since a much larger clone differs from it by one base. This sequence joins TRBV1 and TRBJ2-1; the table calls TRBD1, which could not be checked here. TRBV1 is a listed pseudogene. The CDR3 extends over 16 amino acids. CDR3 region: CASIQIITGHYNEQFF. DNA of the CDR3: TGCGCCAGCATCCAAATTATTACGGGACACTACAATGAGCAGTTCTTC.

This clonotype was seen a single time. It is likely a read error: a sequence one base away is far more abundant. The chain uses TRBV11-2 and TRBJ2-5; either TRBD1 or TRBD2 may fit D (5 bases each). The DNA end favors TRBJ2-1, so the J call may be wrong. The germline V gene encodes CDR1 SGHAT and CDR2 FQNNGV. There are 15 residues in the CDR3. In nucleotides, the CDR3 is TGTGCCAGCAGCCTTGGGGGTCATGTCGGCAATGTGCAGTTCTTC. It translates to CASSLGGHVGNVQFF.

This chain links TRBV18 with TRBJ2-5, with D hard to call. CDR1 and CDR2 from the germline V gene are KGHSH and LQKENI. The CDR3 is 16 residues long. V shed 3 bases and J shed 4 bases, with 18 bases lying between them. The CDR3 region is CASSPPYGSRGETQYF. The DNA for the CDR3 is TGTGCCAGCTCACCGCCTTATGGTAGCAGAGGAGAGACCCAGTACTTC.

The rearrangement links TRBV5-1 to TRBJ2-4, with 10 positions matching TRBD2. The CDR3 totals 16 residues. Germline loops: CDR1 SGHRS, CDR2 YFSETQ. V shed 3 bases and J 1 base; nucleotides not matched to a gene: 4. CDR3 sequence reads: CASSSGLAAAKNIQYF. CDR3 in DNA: TGCGCCAGCAGCTCCGGACTAGCGGCCGCCAAAAACATTCAGTACTTC. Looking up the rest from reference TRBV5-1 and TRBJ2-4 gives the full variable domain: KAGVTQTPRYLIKTRGQQVTLSCSPISGHRSVSWYQQTPGQGLQFLFEYFSETQRNKGNFPGRFSGRQFSNSRSEMNVSTLELGDSALYLCASSSGLAAAKNIQYFGAGTRLSVL.

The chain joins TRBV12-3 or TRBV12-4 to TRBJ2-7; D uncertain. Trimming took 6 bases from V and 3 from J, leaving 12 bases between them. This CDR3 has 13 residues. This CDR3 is CASSQDGLYEQYF. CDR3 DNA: TGTGCCAGCAGCCAGGACGGTCTCTACGAGCAGTACTTC.